Below are 18 T cell receptor beta chains sequenced from a single sample in a study of T cell responses to AZD1222 COVID-19 vaccine (dated by TCRdb to the early 2020s). To prepare the library, the immunoSEQ multiplex PCR assay was applied. TCRdb re-hosts the immuneACCESS table, in-frame sequences only. Its copies lack some clones; in the studies checked, an unresolved V gene accounts for under half of them, and the cause for the rest is not known. The table for this sample lists some 170,000 clones; approximately 90% of them were counted only once. Together, the top ten hold 2.6% of the sample. The time point label here, explained by the study, means: baseline before first vaccination. The specimen comprised peripheral blood, sampled on day 0 of AZD1222 vaccination. These receptors originate from an adult in good health.

The chain couples TRBV7-9 to TRBJ1-1, with a possible D match to TRBD1 (6 bases). V lost 2 bases to trimming and J lost 3 bases, with 7 bases between them. The CDR3 contains 13 residues. The germline CDR1 and CDR2 sequences are SEHNR and FQNEAQ (reference sequence). The CDR3 sequence is CASSLQGYTEAFF. The CDR3 DNA sequence: TGTGCCAGCAGCTTACAGGGGTACACTGAAGCTTTCTTT.

The CDR3 nucleotides are TGTGCCAGCAGCTTGGTCGGGGGCGGAGAGACCCAGTACTTC. It codes for CASSLVGGGETQYF. This chain joins TRBV5-4 and TRBJ2-5; D is possibly TRBD1 or TRBD2 (6 bases each). Per the germline V gene, CDR1 is SGHNT and CDR2 is YYREEE (reference sequence). Between the trimmed V and J ends, which lost 0 bases and 4 bases, there was a span of 10 bases. There are 14 residues in the CDR3.

This chain joins TRBV6-1 and TRBJ1-6; no firm D call. Trimming cost V 0 bases and J 5 bases, with 14 bases left between them. In germline, CDR1 is MNHNS, CDR2 SASEGT. This CDR3 is built from 17 residues. DNA for the CDR3: TGTGCCAGCAGTGAAGCTTTGGGATGGGGTAATAATTCACCCCTCCACTTT. It is translated as CASSEALGWGNNSPLHF.

The V call is TRBV4-1, the J call TRBJ1-1; D not certain. Germline values: CDR1 MGHRA, CDR2 YSYEKL. CDR3 length equals 15 residues. The ends were cut back, 4 bases at V and 0 bases at J, with 12 bases in the middle. The CDR3: CASSPLHTLNTEAFF. The CDR3 region has the DNA TGCGCCAGCAGCCCCCTTCACACTCTGAACACTGAAGCTTTCTTT.

The chain recombines TRBV5-4 with TRBJ2-7, with TRBD1 matching over 12 bases. The germline CDR1 and CDR2 sequences are SGHNT and YYREEE (reference sequence). This CDR3 has 14 residues. Germline trimming cut 6 bases from V and 6 bases from J; bases unmatched to any gene: 7. The CDR3 reads CASKMGQGAGEQYF. CDR3 coding DNA: TGTGCCAGCAAAATGGGACAGGGGGCTGGCGAGCAGTACTTC.

V gene TRBV25-1 combines with J gene TRBJ1-5; D is ambiguous. The CDR3 is 13 amino acids. The germline V gene encodes CDR1 MGHDK and CDR2 SYGVNS. Between the trimmed V and J ends, which lost 6 bases and 11 bases, there was a span of 17 bases. The CDR3 here is CASSDQNGLAQHF. As DNA, the CDR3 is TGTGCCAGCAGCGACCAGAACGGGTTGGCCCAGCATTTT.

The chain joins TRBV19 to TRBJ1-1; D gene unclear. CDR1 LNHDA and CDR2 SQIVND come from the germline V gene (reference sequence). This CDR3 has 13 residues. Trimming shortened V by 6 bases and J by 0 bases, and 8 bases separated the two germline ends. The CDR3 DNA reads as TGTGCCAGTAGCACGCTTTTGAACACTGAAGCTTTCTTT. Its protein is CASSTLLNTEAFF.

The table lists this clone with a count of one. This chain links TRBV3-1 (or the pseudogene TRBV3-2) with TRBJ1-6; weak D call: TRBD1 (5 bases). Germline-derived CDR1 and CDR2 are LGHDT and YNNKEL (reference sequence). The CDR3 consists of 18 residues. Trimming pared 4 bases from V and 0 bases from J, leaving 16 bases between. CDR3 nucleotides: TGTGCCAGCAGCCCTGATAGGGGTTTTAGCTCCTATAATTCACCCCTCCACTTT. Residues: CASSPDRGFSSYNSPLHF.

The rearrangement uses TRBV9 and TRBJ1-5, with unresolved D. The V end was cut by 3 bases, the J end by 3 bases, with 13 bases between. Germline V CDR1 and CDR2: SGDLS, YYNGEE. This CDR3 is 15 amino acids long. CDR3 loop: CASSAEQGPNQPQHF. CDR3 bases: TGTGCCAGCAGCGCAGAACAAGGGCCCAATCAGCCCCAGCATTTT. Variable domain in full (rest from reference TRBV9 and TRBJ1-5): DSGVTQTPKHLITATGQRVTLRCSPRSGDLSVYWYQQSLDQGLQFLIQYYNGEERAKGNILERFSAQQFPDLHSELNLSSLELGDSALYFCASSAEQGPNQPQHFGDGTRLSIL.

The chain recombines TRBV6-4 with TRBJ2-7; D remains unclear. This CDR3 spans 13 amino acids. The V end was cut by 6 bases, the J end by 0 bases, with 9 bases between. Germline V CDR1 and CDR2: MRHNA, SNTAGT. The CDR3 DNA is TGTGCCAGCAGCGTGCCACACTCCTACGAGCAGTACTTC. Translating it yields CASSVPHSYEQYF.

The rearrangement uses TRBV6-5 and TRBJ1-2, with D maybe TRBD1 (6 bases). V lost 0 bases, J lost 4 bases, and 15 bases lay in between. The CDR3 runs to 16 residues. Germline CDR1 and CDR2: MNHEY and SVGAGI. For the CDR3, the DNA is TGTGCCAGCAGTTACTCGTGGGACATCGGGAGCTATGGCTACACCTTC. Its protein product is CASSYSWDIGSYGYTF.

This chain links TRBV5-1 with TRBJ2-1; a possible D gene is TRBD2 (6 bases). This CDR3 comprises 19 residues. The V and J ends lost 0 bases and 10 bases respectively, with 29 bases between them. Germline assignment: CDR1 SGHRS and CDR2 YFSETQ. The CDR3 DNA reads as TGCGCCAGCAGCTTGGTATCCAGCGGAGGGAATAGGGTAAGAGACGAGCAGTTCTTC. Residues: CASSLVSSGGNRVRDEQFF.

This chain connects TRBV18 to TRBJ1-6; D is unresolved. This CDR3 has 16 amino acids. Trimming took off 3 bases at V and 6 bases at J, with 15 bases between the two ends. Germline CDR1 is KGHSH and CDR2 is LQKENI. For the CDR3, the DNA is TGTGCCAGCTCACCTAACCGGGCCATCCGTAATTCACCCCTCCACTTT. This sequence encodes CASSPNRAIRNSPLHF.

This clone was detected a few times. CDR3 protein: CSVEDGAIYNEQFF. In DNA form, the CDR3 reads TGCAGCGTTGAAGACGGGGCAATCTACAATGAGCAGTTCTTC. V gene TRBV29-1 combines with J gene TRBJ2-1; the D gene could be TRBD1 or TRBD2 (5 bases each). Trimming removed 0 bases from V and 3 bases from J, with 9 bases in between. CDR3 size: 14 residues. CDR1 and CDR2 from the germline V gene are SQVTM and ANQGSEA.

The rearrangement joins TRBV18 to TRBJ1-2; weak D call: TRBD1 (6 bases). CDR3 size: 12 residues. V lost 0 bases to trimming and J lost 7 bases, with 6 bases between them. CDR1 is KGHSH, CDR2 LQKENI, per germline. CDR3 residues: CASSPPQGGYTF. Here the CDR3 DNA reads TGTGCCAGCTCACCACCACAGGGTGGCTACACCTTC.

J is TRBJ2-7 and V is TRBV11-2; 7 nucleotides line up with TRBD2. The CDR3 totals 15 residues. V was clipped by 1 base and J by 4 bases; unmatched bases: 7. Germline lookup yields CDR1 SGHAT and CDR2 FQNNGV. In DNA form, the CDR3 reads TGTGCCAGCAGCTTAGCCGGGACTACCTATTACGAGCAGTACTTC. Residues: CASSLAGTTYYEQYF.

The chain links TRBV9 to TRBJ1-2; 8 nucleotides align to TRBD1. This CDR3 comprises 16 residues. V was pared by 1 base and J by 8 bases, with 13 bases of the junction left unmatched. Germline CDR1 reads SGDLS; CDR2 reads YYNGEE. CDR3 in amino acids: CASSVRTGSILGGYTF. In DNA form, the CDR3 reads TGTGCCAGCAGCGTAAGGACAGGGAGTATCTTGGGCGGCTACACCTTC.

The chain links TRBV30 to TRBJ1-1, with D uncertain. Trimming removed 0 bases at V and 4 bases at J, with 18 bases between. Germline CDR1 and CDR2: GTSNPN and SVGIG (reference sequence). CDR3 length: 16 amino acids. As DNA, the CDR3 is TGTGCCTGGAGTGTACACCGAGGAGGGTTCGGCACTGAAGCTTTCTTT. Translated: CAWSVHRGGFGTEAFF.